This TCR beta chain was profiled in a study of response to subunit inactivated influenza vaccine. TCRdb processed the RT-PCR reads anew with MiXCR; each CDR3 protein has one entry. This table holds about 570,000 distinct CDR3 sequences, approximately 10% found once. J was trimmed by 6 bases and V by 0 bases; bases with no gene match: 3. Germline lookup yields CDR1 DFQATT and CDR2 SNEGSKA (reference sequence). This CDR3 is built from 15 residues. This clonotype has ten or more counts. These data are also associated with another study on T cells expressing NK-cell markers. As that report states: The TCR beta cDNA came from 5'RACE template switching with UMIs.

The receptor's source is a man aged 45-60 years who received an inactivated influenza vaccine. The V and J genes are TRBV20-1 and TRBJ2-7; 15 bases align to TRBD2. The sequences come from PBMCs from blood, collected on the day of vaccination. CDR3 bases: TGCAGTGCTAGAGATTGGACTAGCGGGGGGGCCGAGCAGTACTTC. It encodes CSARDWTSGGAEQYF.